The rows below give T cell receptor beta chains drawn from one sample of a study of neoadjuvant nivolumab and ipilimumab in lung cancer. Produced via immunoSEQ multiplex PCR; TCRdb's table is partial and in-frame only. This table has under 15,000 clones, more than 90% appearing once. The sequencing used peripheral blood, collected after neoadjuvant nivolumab, alone or with ipilimumab, at or shortly before surgery. Receptor source: an adult with non-small cell lung cancer. Each CDR3 is given with its conserved first and last residue. D genes are given only for firm matches. Clone size, where shown, is once, few, many, or a class for clones that have expanded.

V	D	length	size	J	CDR3	DNA
TRBV7-2	.	17	.	TRBJ2-1	CASRLRKDSSSYNEQFF	TGTGCCAGCAGACTCCGAAAAGACAGCAGCTCCTACAATGAGCAGTTCTTC
TRBV15	TRBD1	13	.	TRBJ1-2	CATSQSRGQESIF	TGTGCCACCAGCCAGTCCAGGGGACAGGAGTCGATCTTC
TRBV25-1	TRBD2	15	.	TRBJ2-3	CASSVSGGGTDTQYF	TGTGCCAGCAGTGTAAGCGGGGGTGGGACAGATACGCAGTATTTT
TRBV7-2	.	15	.	TRBJ1-3	CASSPDSSSGNTIYF	TGTGCCAGCAGCCCGGACTCGAGCTCTGGAAACACCATATATTTT
TRBV2	TRBD2	16	.	TRBJ2-5	CAIQINSGGDQETQYF	TGTGCCATCCAGATTAATAGCGGGGGGGACCAAGAGACCCAGTACTTC
TRBV6-1	.	14	.	TRBJ2-5	CASSEVTDHRAQYF	TGTGCCAGCAGTGAAGTAACAGACCACAGGGCCCAGTACTTC
TRBV6-5	TRBD2	15	.	TRBJ2-1	CASRVAGEALNEQFF	TGTGCCAGCAGGGTAGCGGGGGAGGCCCTAAATGAGCAGTTCTTC
TRBV9	TRBD2	18	.	TRBJ2-5	CASSVGAGTSGVQETQYF	TGTGCCAGCAGCGTAGGCGCGGGGACTAGCGGGGTCCAAGAGACCCAGTACTTC
TRBV7-9	.	17	.	TRBJ2-1	CASSLPSALSSYNEQFF	TGTGCCAGCAGCTTACCCTCGGCACTTAGCTCCTACAATGAGCAGTTCTTC
TRBV19	.	14	.	TRBJ2-1	CASSMGGGYNEQFF	TGTGCCAGTAGTATGGGGGGCGGGTACAATGAGCAGTTCTTC
TRBV7-9	TRBD2	12	.	TRBJ2-3	CASSRLAETQYF	TGTGCCAGCAGCCGACTAGCTGAGACGCAGTATTTT
TRBV5-1	.	18	.	TRBJ1-1	CASSLEFSYGQPMYGAFF	TGCGCCAGCAGCTTGGAATTCTCTTATGGACAGCCGATGTATGGGGCTTTCTTT
TRBV5-1	.	14	.	TRBJ1-1	CASSLAGGNTEAFF	TGCGCCAGCAGCTTGGCGGGGGGGAACACTGAAGCTTTCTTT
TRBV28	.	15	.	TRBJ1-1	CASSLGGQSRFEAFF	TGTGCCAGCAGTTTAGGCGGACAGTCCCGATTTGAAGCTTTCTTT
TRBV28	.	15	.	TRBJ2-7	CASSFPGTQTYEQYF	TGTGCCAGCAGTTTCCCCGGGACTCAAACCTACGAGCAGTACTTC
TRBV9	.	15	once	TRBJ2-2	CASSAPHRNTGELFF	TGTGCCAGCAGCGCCCCCCATCGGAACACCGGGGAGCTGTTTTTT
TRBV5-4	.	15	.	TRBJ2-1	CASSLGASDYNEQFF	TGTGCCAGCAGCTTGGGCGCTTCCGATTACAATGAGCAGTTCTTC
TRBV7-2	TRBD1	13	.	TRBJ2-2	CASSSQGAGELFF	TGTGCCAGCAGCTCGCAGGGGGCCGGGGAGCTGTTTTTT
TRBV9	TRBD2	16	.	TRBJ2-3	CASSGPGLPSTDTQYF	TGTGCCAGCAGCGGGCCGGGACTACCTAGCACAGATACGCAGTATTTT
TRBV27	.	15	.	TRBJ2-7	CASSLKVGASYEQYF	TGTGCCAGCAGTTTAAAGGTCGGAGCCTCCTACGAGCAGTACTTC
TRBV29-1	.	13	.	TRBJ1-1	CSVVANRGTEAFF	TGCAGCGTTGTCGCAAACCGGGGCACTGAAGCTTTCTTT
TRBV6-5	.	12	.	TRBJ2-7	CASSYAGSEQYF	TGTGCCAGCAGTTACGCGGGGTCCGAGCAGTACTTC
TRBV19	TRBD2	14	.	TRBJ2-7	CASSIGEGSYEQYF	TGTGCCAGTAGTATTGGGGAGGGCTCCTACGAGCAGTACTTC
TRBV6-4	.	16	once	TRBJ2-1	CASSDSAQSSYNEQFF	TGTGCCAGCAGTGACTCAGCCCAAAGCTCCTACAATGAGCAGTTCTTC
TRBV25-1	TRBD1	16	.	TRBJ1-4	CASGPRTGRVNEKLFF	TGTGCCAGCGGCCCTCGGACAGGGAGGGTTAATGAAAAACTGTTTTTT
TRBV29-1	TRBD2	14	.	TRBJ2-3	CSISPGGVTDTQYF	TGCAGCATCAGCCCGGGAGGGGTAACAGATACGCAGTATTTT